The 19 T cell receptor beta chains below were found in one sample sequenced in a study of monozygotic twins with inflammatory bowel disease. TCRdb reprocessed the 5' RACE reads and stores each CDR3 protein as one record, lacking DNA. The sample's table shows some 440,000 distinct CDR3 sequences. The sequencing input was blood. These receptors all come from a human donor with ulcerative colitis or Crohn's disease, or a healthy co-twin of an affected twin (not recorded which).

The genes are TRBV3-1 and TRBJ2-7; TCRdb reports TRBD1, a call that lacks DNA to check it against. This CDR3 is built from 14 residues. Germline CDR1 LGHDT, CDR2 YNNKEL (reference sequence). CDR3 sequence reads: CASSQTTGVHEQYF.

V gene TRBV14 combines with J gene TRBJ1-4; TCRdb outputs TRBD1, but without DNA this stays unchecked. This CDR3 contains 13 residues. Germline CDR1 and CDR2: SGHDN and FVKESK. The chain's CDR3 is CASSHGTGEKLFF. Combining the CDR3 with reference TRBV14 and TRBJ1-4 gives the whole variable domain EAGVTQFPSHSVIEKGQTVTLRCDPISGHDNLYWYRRVMGKEIKFLLHFVKESKQDESGMPNNRFLAERTGGTYSTLKVQPAELEDSGVYFCASSHGTGEKLFFGSGTQLSVL.

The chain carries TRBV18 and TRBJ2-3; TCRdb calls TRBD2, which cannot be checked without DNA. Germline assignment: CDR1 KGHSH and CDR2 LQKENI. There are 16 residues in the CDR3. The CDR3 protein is CASSPVASGVKDTQYF.

CDR3 loop: CASSLDGMADYNEQFF. This rearrangement joins TRBV11-3 to TRBJ2-1; TCRdb picks TRBD2, but there is no DNA to check that call. CDR1 SGHNT and CDR2 YENEEA come from the germline V gene. This CDR3 has 16 residues.

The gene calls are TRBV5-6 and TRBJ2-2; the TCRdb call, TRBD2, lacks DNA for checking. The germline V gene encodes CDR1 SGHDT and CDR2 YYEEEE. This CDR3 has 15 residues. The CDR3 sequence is CASSLAPSEGGELFF.

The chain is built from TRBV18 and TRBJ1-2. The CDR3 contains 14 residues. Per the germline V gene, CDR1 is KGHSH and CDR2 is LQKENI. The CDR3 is CASSPRDGGYGYTF.

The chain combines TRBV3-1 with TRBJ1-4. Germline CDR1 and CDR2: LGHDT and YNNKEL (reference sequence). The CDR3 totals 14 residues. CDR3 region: CASSQRGGNEKLFF.

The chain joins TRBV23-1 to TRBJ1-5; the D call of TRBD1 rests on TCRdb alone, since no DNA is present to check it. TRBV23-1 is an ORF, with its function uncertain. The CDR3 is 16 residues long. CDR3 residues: CASSQSIGKSNQPQHF.

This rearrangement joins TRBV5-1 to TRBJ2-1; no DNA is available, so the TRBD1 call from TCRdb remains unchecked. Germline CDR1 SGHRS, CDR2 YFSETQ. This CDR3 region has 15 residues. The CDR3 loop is CASSVGQGRSDEQFF.

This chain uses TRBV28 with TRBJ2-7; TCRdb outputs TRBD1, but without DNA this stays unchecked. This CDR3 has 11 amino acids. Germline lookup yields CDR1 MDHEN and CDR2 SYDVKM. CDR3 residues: CASWDVYEQYF.

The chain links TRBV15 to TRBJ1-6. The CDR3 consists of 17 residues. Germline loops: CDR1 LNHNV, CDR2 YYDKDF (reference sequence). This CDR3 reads CATSRALTAGSGSPLHF.

CDR3 protein: CASSLGAGETQYF. V usage is TRBV12-3 or TRBV12-4 and J usage is TRBJ2-5; TCRdb's D call of TRBD1 is untestable without DNA. This CDR3 region has 13 residues.

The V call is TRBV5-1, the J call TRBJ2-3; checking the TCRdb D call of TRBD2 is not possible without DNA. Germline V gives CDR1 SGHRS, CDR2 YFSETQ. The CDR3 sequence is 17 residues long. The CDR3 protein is CASSLGTSGSTTDTQYF.

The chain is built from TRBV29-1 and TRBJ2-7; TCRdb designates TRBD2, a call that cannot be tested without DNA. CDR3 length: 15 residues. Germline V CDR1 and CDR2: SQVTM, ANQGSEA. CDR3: CSASGGGEKLGEQYF.

CDR3: CASSWGEYTDTQYF. This chain joins TRBV12-3 or TRBV12-4 and TRBJ2-3; TCRdb calls TRBD1, which cannot be checked without DNA. This CDR3 comprises 14 residues.

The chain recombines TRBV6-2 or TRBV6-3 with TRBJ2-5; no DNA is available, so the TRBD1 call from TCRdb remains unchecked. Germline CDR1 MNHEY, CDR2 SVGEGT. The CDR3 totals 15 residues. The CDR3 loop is CASSFPGTQRETQYF.

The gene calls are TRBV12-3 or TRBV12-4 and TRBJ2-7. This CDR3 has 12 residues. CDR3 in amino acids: CASSQGRYEQYF.

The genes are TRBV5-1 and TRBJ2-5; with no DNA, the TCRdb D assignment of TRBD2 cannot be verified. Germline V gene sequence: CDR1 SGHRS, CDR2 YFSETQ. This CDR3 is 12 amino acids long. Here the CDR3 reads CASSGREETQYF.

The CDR3 region is CSARDGLVYEQYF. V usage is TRBV20-1 and J usage is TRBJ2-7. Germline V lookup: CDR1 DFQATT, CDR2 SNEGSKA (reference sequence). The CDR3 covers 13 residues.